This passage covers 28 T cell receptor beta chains from one sample sequenced in a study of control samples from healthy donors and cancer patients. Some clones are missing from TCRdb's copy, which holds only in-frame ones; the method was immunoSEQ multiplex PCR. The sample consists of roughly 170,000 clones, around 93% of them appearing once. The specimen was blood. These receptors were taken from a man younger than 35 in good health.

This chain joins TRBV2 and TRBJ1-1; TRBD1 is a possible D gene (5 bases). Germline V gene sequence: CDR1 SNHLY, CDR2 FYNNEI. V lost 4 bases and J lost 1, with 13 bases in between. The length of the CDR3 is 15 residues. The CDR3 loop is CASSALGTGNTEAFF. DNA of the CDR3: TGTGCCAGCAGTGCACTCGGGACGGGGAACACTGAAGCTTTCTTT.

The chain uses TRBV21-1 and TRBJ2-7; no check of the table's D call, TRBD1, against the DNA was made. TRBV21-1 is marked as a pseudogene. CDR3 size: 14 residues. CDR3 DNA sequence: TGTGCCAGCAGCCATCGTGACAGATCCTACGAGCAGTACTTC. It is translated as CASSHRDRSYEQYF.

V usage is TRBV5-1 and J usage is TRBJ1-2; D is undetermined. The CDR3 extends over 17 amino acids. The germline CDR1 and CDR2 sequences are SGHRS and YFSETQ. V was trimmed by 4 bases and J by 0 bases, leaving 19 bases between them. The CDR3: CASSPREGTISNYGYTF. The CDR3 nucleotides are TGCGCCAGCAGCCCCCGGGAAGGCACGATTTCTAACTATGGCTACACCTTC.

The V call is TRBV5-1, the J call TRBJ2-2, with a tentative D call TRBD2 (6 bases). CDR3 length: 17 amino acids. Deletions cut 1 base from V and 4 bases from J, with 17 bases between. CDR1 and CDR2 from the germline V gene are SGHRS and YFSETQ. The CDR3 loop is CASSLYPGRLGTGELFF. The CDR3 DNA is TGCGCCAGCAGCTTGTATCCAGGGAGGCTCGGCACCGGGGAGCTGTTTTTT.

The rearrangement joins TRBV11-2 to TRBJ2-3, with 7 bases fitting TRBD2. The CDR3 runs 13 residues. Trimming cost V 8 bases and J 9 bases; bases outside gene matches: 11. CDR1 and CDR2 (germline): SGHAT, FQNNGV. The CDR3 DNA reads TGTGCCAGCCCTCGGGGGGAGCAAGGGACGCAGTATTTT. It is translated as CASPRGEQGTQYF.

This clone showed up just once. The CDR3 here is CASSIDGGAGYTF. The CDR3 DNA follows: TGTGCCAGTAGTATAGATGGGGGGGCTGGCTACACCTTC. This chain uses TRBV19 with TRBJ1-2; the D gene is possibly TRBD1 (6 bases). The ends were cut back, 0 bases at V and 7 bases at J, with 9 bases in the middle. This CDR3 contains 13 residues. Germline assignment: CDR1 LNHDA and CDR2 SQIVND (reference sequence). Supplemented by reference TRBV19 and TRBJ1-2, the full variable domain reads DGGITQSPKYLFRKEGQNVTLSCEQNLNHDAMYWYRQDPGQGLRLIYYSQIVNDFQKGDIAEGYSVSREKKESFPLTVTSAQKNPTAFYLCASSIDGGAGYTFGSGTRLTVV.

This chain connects TRBV6-5 to TRBJ1-4; TRBD1 is a possible D gene (5 bases). Between the trimmed V and J ends, which lost 0 bases and 7 bases, there was a span of 12 bases. CDR1 is MNHEY and CDR2 is SVGAGI in the germline V gene. There are 15 residues in the CDR3. This CDR3 is CASSYSGTGGEKLFF. The CDR3 DNA sequence: TGTGCCAGCAGTTACTCGGGAACAGGAGGTGAAAAACTGTTTTTT.

The chain links TRBV4-1 to TRBJ2-2; 8 bases are shared with TRBD1. Germline loops: CDR1 MGHRA, CDR2 YSYEKL. There are 16 residues in the CDR3. The junction had 12 bases not matched to a gene; V was cut back by 5 bases and J by 7 bases. The CDR3 nucleotides read TGCGCCAGCAGCTCCCGACCGACAGGGGAAGGCGGGGAGCTGTTTTTT. Protein product: CASSSRPTGEGGELFF.

The genes are TRBV9 and TRBJ2-3; 8 positions match TRBD2. After removal of 1 base from V and 6 bases from J, the junction contained 4 bases not matched to a gene. Germline lookup yields CDR1 SGDLS and CDR2 YYNGEE. This CDR3 has 14 amino acids. CDR3 sequence (DNA): TGTGCCAGCAGCGTAAACCCGGGGGGGGATACGCAGTATTTT. Its translation is CASSVNPGGDTQYF. Together with reference TRBV9 and TRBJ2-3, the CDR3 gives the full variable domain: DSGVTQTPKHLITATGQRVTLRCSPRSGDLSVYWYQQSLDQGLQFLIQYYNGEERAKGNILERFSAQQFPDLHSELNLSSLELGDSALYFCASSVNPGGDTQYFGPGTRLTVL.

V and J are TRBV6-6 and TRBJ1-2; D gene ambiguous. The CDR3 has 15 residues. Trimming removed 0 bases at V and 8 bases at J, with 16 bases between. Germline V CDR1 and CDR2: MNHNY, SVGAGI (reference sequence). The CDR3 is CASSYSGPINGGYTF. The CDR3 region has the DNA TGTGCCAGCAGTTACTCCGGTCCGATAAACGGGGGCTACACCTTC.

The V and J genes are TRBV7-8 and TRBJ1-2, with D possibly matching TRBD1 (6 bases). V lost 5 bases to trimming and J lost 8 bases, with 12 bases between them. CDR3 length: 12 residues. Germline V gene data show CDR1 as SGHVS and CDR2 as FQNEAQ. CDR3 amino acids: CASSIYGGGYTF. CDR3 DNA: TGTGCCAGCAGCATATATGGGGGCGGCTACACCTTC.

The rearrangement links TRBV12-3 or TRBV12-4 to TRBJ2-7; TRBD2 might be the D (6 bases). The germline V and J ends were trimmed by 3 bases and 3 bases, with 9 bases remaining between them. The CDR3 is 13 amino acids. The DNA for the CDR3 is TGTGCCAGCAGTTTGGGACTTAACTACGAGCAGTACTTC. It is translated as CASSLGLNYEQYF.

The chain joins TRBV28 to TRBJ2-7, with D tentatively TRBD1 (8 bases). V lost 6 bases, J lost 3 bases, and 15 bases lay in between. This CDR3 spans 14 amino acids. Germline V gives CDR1 MDHEN, CDR2 SYDVKM. The CDR3 is CASSLQGGGYEQYF. CDR3 DNA sequence: TGTGCCAGCAGCCTACAGGGGGGGGGCTACGAGCAGTACTTC.

The V call is TRBV7-3, the J call TRBJ2-1; D possibly corresponds to TRBD1 (6 bases). This CDR3 spans 16 amino acids. Germline lookup yields CDR1 SGHTA and CDR2 FQGTGA. V was clipped by 4 bases and J by 0 bases, with 13 bases between them. In DNA, the CDR3 is TGTGCCAGCAGCTCGGGACAACACAGCTCCTACAATGAGCAGTTCTTC. It specifies CASSSGQHSSYNEQFF.

The rearrangement uses TRBV30 and TRBJ1-5, with D possibly TRBD1 on 6 matching bases. The V gene lost 2 bases and the J gene lost 7 bases, with 15 bases spanning the gap. The germline gives CDR1 GTSNPN, CDR2 SVGIG (reference sequence). The CDR3 consists of 14 residues. The CDR3 here is CAWSTGQLGQPQHF. In DNA, the CDR3 is TGTGCCTGGAGTACCGGACAGCTAGGGCAGCCCCAGCATTTT.

This chain joins TRBV6-5 and TRBJ2-1; 7 bases line up with TRBD2. CDR1 is MNHEY and CDR2 is SVGAGI in the germline V gene. This CDR3 is built from 15 residues. V gave up 6 bases and J gave up 5 bases; unmatched junction bases: 10. The CDR3 here is CASRLEQRGHNEQFF. DNA of the CDR3: TGTGCCAGCAGACTCGAGCAGCGGGGCCACAATGAGCAGTTCTTC.

The CDR3 coding sequence is TGTGCCAGCAGTTACCCGGGACGGACTCACACCGGGGAGCTGTTTTTT. Residues: CASSYPGRTHTGELFF. The V call is TRBV6-2 or TRBV6-3, the J call TRBJ2-2; perhaps D is TRBD1 or TRBD2 (5 bases each). V gave up 2 bases and J gave up 3 bases, with 13 bases separating them. The CDR3 is 16 residues long. Germline V gene data show CDR1 as MNHEY and CDR2 as SVGEGT.

Here the CDR3 reads CASSFGGRSYEQYF. Here the CDR3 DNA reads TGTGCCAGCAGTTTCGGAGGGCGATCCTACGAGCAGTACTTC. This chain joins TRBV27 and TRBJ2-7, with a weak D call TRBD2 (6 bases). With 3 bases removed from V and 1 base from J, the gap between germline ends came to 10 bases. CDR1 MNHEY and CDR2 SMNVEV come from the germline V gene (reference sequence). This CDR3 spans 14 amino acids.

Comment on this clone: One end of the junction is discordant with germline, which a read error may explain. This chain joins TRBV11-3 and TRBJ1-6, with 7 nucleotides matching TRBD1. The CDR3 sequence is 12 residues long. In germline, CDR1 is SGHNT, CDR2 YENEEA. This CDR3 is CVRGTENSPLHF. The CDR3 nucleotides are TGCGTCAGGGGGACAGAAAATTCACCCCTCCACTTT.

This clone came up once. The V call is TRBV6-6, the J call TRBJ1-1; TRBD1 might be the D (6 bases). The germline gives CDR1 MNHNY, CDR2 SVGAGI (reference sequence). V dropped 2 bases and J dropped 0 bases, with 10 bases sitting between them. The CDR3 runs 15 residues. The CDR3 loop reads CASSYGGLVNTEAFF. The CDR3 DNA sequence: TGTGCCAGCAGTTACGGGGGGCTCGTGAACACTGAAGCTTTCTTT.

The chain links TRBV4-1 to TRBJ2-7, with TRBD1 matching 11 bases. V lost 4 bases, J lost 5 bases, and 13 bases stayed unmatched. The CDR3 is 17 residues long. Germline V gene sequence: CDR1 MGHRA, CDR2 YSYEKL. The DNA for the CDR3 is TGCGCCAGCAGCCCCCAGGGGGCGGACAGGGGGCTCAACGAGCAGTACTTC. Amino acid sequence: CASSPQGADRGLNEQYF.

This clone occurred a few times. The rearrangement links TRBV10-3 to TRBJ2-3, with 7 bases matching TRBD1. CDR3 length equals 14 residues. Trimming cost V 5 bases and J 2 bases; bases outside gene matches: 4. CDR1 and CDR2 (germline): ENHRY, SYGVKD. In nucleotides, the CDR3 is TGTGCCATCAGTACGGGACAGCCCACAGATACGCAGTATTTT. Its translation: CAISTGQPTDTQYF.

The chain combines TRBV28 with TRBJ2-7, with D unclear. CDR3 length: 11 amino acids. The V gene lost 6 bases and the J gene lost 2 bases, with 5 bases spanning the gap. Germline-derived CDR1 and CDR2 are MDHEN and SYDVKM. The chain's CDR3 is CASSLTYEQYF. Here the CDR3 DNA reads TGTGCCAGCAGCCTAACCTACGAGCAGTACTTC.

The CDR3 here is CASSLILGELFF. The CDR3 nucleotides read TGTGCCAGCAGCTTAATCCTCGGGGAGCTGTTTTTT. The chain employs TRBV7-9 and TRBJ2-2; D not certain. CDR1 and CDR2 (germline): SEHNR, FQNEAQ (reference sequence). V dropped 2 bases and J dropped 7 bases, with 5 bases sitting between them. The CDR3 contains 12 residues. Together with reference TRBV7-9 and TRBJ2-2, the CDR3 gives the full variable domain: DTGVSQNPRHKITKRGQNVTFRCDPISEHNRLYWYRQTLGQGPEFLTYFQNEAQLEKSRLLSDRFSAERPKGSFSTLEIQRTEQGDSAMYLCASSLILGELFFGEGSRLTVL.

The chain joins TRBV29-1 to TRBJ1-3; D call uncertain. This CDR3 has 14 residues. CDR1 is SQVTM, CDR2 ANQGSEA, per germline. The V end lost 2 bases, the J end lost 0 bases, and 8 bases lay between the germline ends. The CDR3: CSVESGFSGNTIYF. CDR3 coding DNA: TGCAGCGTTGAATCCGGATTCTCTGGAAACACCATATATTTT. Variable domain in full (rest from reference TRBV29-1 and TRBJ1-3): SAVISQKPSRDICQRGTSLTIQCQVDSQVTMMFWYRQQPGQSLTLIATANQGSEATYESGFVIDKFPISRPNLTFSTLTVSNMSPEDSSIYLCSVESGFSGNTIYFGEGSWLTVV.

The rearrangement uses TRBV19 and TRBJ1-1; the match to TRBD1 covers 12 bases. The germline V gene encodes CDR1 LNHDA and CDR2 SQIVND (reference sequence). The length of the CDR3 is 16 residues. The V and J ends lost 5 bases and 2 bases, in that order; junction bases with no gene match: 6. In nucleotides, the CDR3 is TGTGCCAGTAGTGCCGGGACAGGGGGCTTAAACACTGAAGCTTTCTTT. This translates into CASSAGTGGLNTEAFF.

V and J are TRBV6-1 and TRBJ2-1, with a possible D match to TRBD2 (5 bases). Germline CDR1 MNHNS, CDR2 SASEGT. CDR3 length equals 13 residues. V was clipped by 2 bases and J by 4 bases, with 6 bases between them. CDR3 nucleotides: TGTGCCAGCAGTGAAAGGGAGTACAATGAGCAGTTCTTC. Its protein product is CASSEREYNEQFF.

V usage is TRBV3-1 (or the pseudogene TRBV3-2) and J usage is TRBJ2-2; 7 positions agree with TRBD1. Germline lookup yields CDR1 LGHDT and CDR2 YNNKEL (reference sequence). CDR3 length equals 14 residues. The trim removed 2 bases at V and 4 bases at J, leaving 1 base unmatched. The CDR3 coding sequence is TGTGCCAGCAGCCAAAACAGGGGCACCGGGGAGCTGTTTTTT. Translating it yields CASSQNRGTGELFF.